The 18 T cell receptor beta chains below were found in one sample sequenced in a study of blood T cell repertoires in COVID-19. Produced via immunoSEQ multiplex PCR; TCRdb's table is partial and in-frame only. The data contain about 230,000 clones, about 85% of them singletons. The sample was peripheral blood. The source is a woman aged 18-29 years who had recovered from COVID-19.

The chain uses TRBV12-3 or TRBV12-4 and TRBJ1-5; no clear D. This CDR3 spans 12 amino acids. V was trimmed by 2 bases and J by 7 bases, leaving 6 bases between them. The CDR3 loop reads CASSLWAQPQHF. In DNA, the CDR3 is TGTGCCAGCAGTTTATGGGCACAGCCCCAGCATTTT.

CDR3 in DNA: TGTGCCAGCAGCTTGGAGACGGCCTACGAGCAGTACTTC. Translation gives CASSLETAYEQYF. This chain uses TRBV13 with TRBJ2-7; no firm D call. Trimming removed 3 bases from V and 2 bases from J, with 8 bases in between. This CDR3 is built from 13 residues. The germline gives CDR1 PRHDT, CDR2 FYEKMQ (reference sequence).

The CDR3 DNA reads as TGTGCCAGCAGCTCCGGGACAGGGGTAACCGGGGAGCTGTTTTTT. Translating it yields CASSSGTGVTGELFF. This chain connects TRBV7-3 to TRBJ2-2, with TRBD1 identical over 10 bases. The CDR3 is 15 amino acids. Unmatched junction bases numbered 4, after V lost 4 bases and J lost 5 bases. Germline CDR1 reads SGHTA; CDR2 reads FQGTGA.

This clone was observed a few times. CDR3: CASSQDYTFGTDTEAFF. CDR3 nucleotides: TGTGCCAGCAGCCAAGATTATACATTTGGGACAGACACTGAAGCTTTCTTT. The rearrangement links TRBV4-2 to TRBJ1-1; 7 nucleotides agree with TRBD1. Germline V lookup: CDR1 LGHNA, CDR2 YNFKEQ. This CDR3 has 17 amino acids. V lost 0 bases and J lost 3; bases outside the gene matches: 10.

The J gene is TRBJ2-7, the V gene TRBV5-6; 9 bases are a match to TRBD2. The CDR3 consists of 11 residues. J gave up 11 bases and V 0 bases, and 0 bases lay outside the gene matches. The germline V gene encodes CDR1 SGHDT and CDR2 YYEEEE. CDR3 nucleotide sequence: TGTGCCAGCAGCTTGGGACTAGCGGAGTACTTC. It is translated as CASSLGLAEYF.

The sample holds a few counts of this clone. The chain couples TRBV4-2 to TRBJ2-2; 10 bases agree with TRBD2. The CDR3 contains 16 residues. The junction had 4 bases not matched to a gene; V was cut back by 3 bases and J by 3 bases. Germline V gene data show CDR1 as LGHNA and CDR2 as YNFKEQ. The CDR3 DNA sequence: TGTGCCAGCAGCCAGCTAGCGGGAGCCGACACCGGGGAGCTGTTTTTT. This gives the protein CASSQLAGADTGELFF.

This chain joins TRBV4-2 and TRBJ1-2; D ambiguous. Looked up from germline, CDR1 is LGHNA and CDR2 is YNFKEQ. The CDR3 sequence is 13 residues long. The ends were cut back, 5 bases at V and 5 bases at J, with 12 bases in the middle. CDR3 in amino acids: CASSEPREYGYTF. CDR3 bases: TGTGCCAGCAGCGAACCCCGGGAATATGGCTACACCTTC.

V and J are TRBV29-1 and TRBJ2-3, with TRBD2 identical over 9 bases. This CDR3 contains 15 residues. In germline, CDR1 is SQVTM, CDR2 ANQGSEA. V dropped 6 bases and J dropped 0; count of bases not matched to a gene: 7. The CDR3 nucleotides are TGCAGCGTGCTCCGGACTAGCGAGAGCACAGATACGCAGTATTTT. Translation gives CSVLRTSESTDTQYF.

V gene TRBV29-1 combines with J gene TRBJ1-1, with no clear D. V lost 5 bases and J 0 bases, leaving 10 bases between the germline ends. Germline CDR1 is SQVTM and CDR2 is ANQGSEA. The CDR3 has 13 residues. CDR3 protein: CSVTEFMNTEAFF. The CDR3 DNA reads TGCAGCGTTACGGAGTTCATGAACACTGAAGCTTTCTTT.

CDR3 nucleotides: TGTGCCATGAGAGGGAACACTGAAGCTTTCTTT. Its protein product is CAMRGNTEAFF. The gene calls are TRBV10-3 and TRBJ1-1; D ambiguous. The V end was cut by 9 bases, the J end by 1 base, with 6 bases between. The germline CDR1 and CDR2 sequences are ENHRY and SYGVKD. This CDR3 has 11 residues.

The chain is built from TRBV18 and TRBJ1-1; D remains unclear. The CDR3 contains 12 residues. Germline V gives CDR1 KGHSH, CDR2 LQKENI. Trimming took off 2 bases at V and 3 bases at J, with 4 bases between the two ends. CDR3: CASSPFDTEAFF. CDR3 DNA: TGTGCCAGCTCACCATTCGACACTGAAGCTTTCTTT.

The J gene is TRBJ2-1, the V gene TRBV2, with 12 nucleotides matching TRBD2. V lost 6 bases, J lost 4 bases, and 4 bases stayed unmatched. The CDR3 is 15 residues long. CDR1 and CDR2 from the germline V gene are SNHLY and FYNNEI. The CDR3 here is CASRQGTSGYNEQFF. CDR3 nucleotides: TGTGCCAGCAGACAGGGGACTAGCGGGTACAATGAGCAGTTCTTC.

The chain carries TRBV21-1 and TRBJ2-7; the table's D call of TRBD1 was not tested on the DNA. TRBV21-1 is a pseudogene. CDR3 length equals 17 residues. CDR3 DNA sequence: TGTGCCAGCAGCAGGGCGAGACAGGGGTTCAGCATCTACGAGCAGTACTTC. This encodes CASSRARQGFSIYEQYF.

The CDR3 DNA reads as TGTGCCAGCAGCTTAGATCGTTTAGGGACAGGGAACCTCATGAACACTGAAGCTTTCTTT. The encoded protein is CASSLDRLGTGNLMNTEAFF. The chain has TRBV11-3 and TRBJ1-1, with TRBD1 matching over 9 bases. The CDR3 has 20 residues. Trimming at V came to 0 bases and at J to 0 bases, leaving 14 bases not matched to a gene. CDR1 and CDR2 from the germline V gene are SGHNT and YENEEA.

The chain has TRBV4-1 and TRBJ1-5, with 11 bases fitting TRBD1. The CDR3 consists of 16 residues. Trimming cost V 1 base and J 7 bases; bases outside gene matches: 6. Germline CDR1 is MGHRA and CDR2 is YSYEKL. This chain's CDR3 is CASSQVRTGGEQPQHF. The CDR3 DNA sequence: TGCGCCAGCAGCCAAGTGCGGACAGGGGGCGAACAGCCCCAGCATTTT.

This chain links TRBV15 with TRBJ1-2; D perhaps matches TRBD1 (5 bases). The ends were cut back, 2 bases at V and 1 base at J, with 14 bases in the middle. The CDR3 totals 16 residues. Germline lookup yields CDR1 LNHNV and CDR2 YYDKDF (reference sequence). The CDR3 loop is CATSRQTDSINYGYTF. The CDR3 DNA follows: TGTGCCACCAGCAGACAAACAGACAGTATTAACTATGGCTACACCTTC. Drawing the rest from reference TRBV15 and TRBJ1-2, the complete variable domain is DAMVIQNPRYQVTQFGKPVTLSCSQTLNHNVMYWYQQKSSQAPKLLFHYYDKDFNNEADTPDNFQSRRPNTSFCFLDIRSPGLGDTAMYLCATSRQTDSINYGYTFGSGTRLTVV.

The chain couples TRBV2 to TRBJ1-5; 10 bases are shared with TRBD1. Germline trimming cut 6 bases from V and 4 bases from J; bases unmatched to any gene: 6. The CDR3 is 15 amino acids. Per germline, CDR1 SNHLY and CDR2 FYNNEI. CDR3 nucleotides: TGTGCCAGCAGCAGGGACAGGGGATCTAATCAGCCCCAGCATTTT. It yields the protein CASSRDRGSNQPQHF.

The J gene is TRBJ2-7, the V gene TRBV19; 9 bases match TRBD2. Germline CDR1 is LNHDA and CDR2 is SQIVND (reference sequence). The ends lost 7 bases at V and 1 base at J; junction bases unmatched: 8. The CDR3 contains 15 residues. This chain's CDR3 is CASTLRLAESYEQYF. In DNA, the CDR3 is TGTGCCAGTACCTTGAGACTAGCGGAGTCCTACGAGCAGTACTTC.